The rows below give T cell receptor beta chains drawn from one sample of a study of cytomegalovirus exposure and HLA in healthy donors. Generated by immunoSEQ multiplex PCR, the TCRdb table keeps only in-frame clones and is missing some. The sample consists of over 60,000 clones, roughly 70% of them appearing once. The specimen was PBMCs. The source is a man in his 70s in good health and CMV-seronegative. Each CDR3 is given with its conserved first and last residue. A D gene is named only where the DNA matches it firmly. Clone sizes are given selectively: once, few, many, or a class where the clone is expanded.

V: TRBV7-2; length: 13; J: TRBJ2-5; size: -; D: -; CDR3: CASSQGSQETQYF; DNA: TGTGCCAGCAGTCAGGGGAGCCAAGAGACCCAGTACTTC
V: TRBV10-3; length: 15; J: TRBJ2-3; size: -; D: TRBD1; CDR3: CAISELTGSGDTQYF; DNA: TGTGCCATCAGTGAGTTGACAGGGTCGGGAGATACGCAGTATTTT
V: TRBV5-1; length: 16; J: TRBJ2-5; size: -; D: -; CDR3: CASSLFSGRKQETQYF; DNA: TGCGCCAGCAGCTTGTTTTCAGGGAGGAAACAAGAGACCCAGTACTTC
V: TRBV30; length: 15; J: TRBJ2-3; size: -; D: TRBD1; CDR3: CAWSVIGGGADTQYF; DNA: TGTGCCTGGAGTGTGATAGGGGGCGGAGCAGATACGCAGTATTTT
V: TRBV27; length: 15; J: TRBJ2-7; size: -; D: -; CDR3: CASSPLYSGGGEQYF; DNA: TGTGCCAGCAGTCCCCTTTACTCTGGGGGCGGCGAGCAGTACTTC
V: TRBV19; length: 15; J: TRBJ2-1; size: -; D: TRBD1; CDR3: CASSLGQGARDEQFF; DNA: TGTGCCAGTAGCCTAGGACAGGGGGCGCGGGATGAGCAGTTCTTC
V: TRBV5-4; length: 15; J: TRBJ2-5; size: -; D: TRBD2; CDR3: CASSLRLAGEETQYF; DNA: TGTGCCAGCAGCCTGCGACTAGCGGGGGAAGAGACCCAGTACTTC
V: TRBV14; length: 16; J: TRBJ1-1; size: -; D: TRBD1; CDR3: CASSQRPGTGSTEAFF; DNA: TGTGCCAGCAGCCAGCGTCCCGGGACAGGGAGCACTGAAGCTTTCTTT
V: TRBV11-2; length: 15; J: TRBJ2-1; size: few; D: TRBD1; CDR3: CASSPRQGAANEQFF; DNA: TGTGCCAGCAGCCCGAGACAGGGGGCGGCAAATGAGCAGTTCTTC
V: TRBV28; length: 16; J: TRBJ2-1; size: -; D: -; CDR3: CASSSPQVSSYNERFF; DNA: TGTGCCAGCAGTTCCCCACAGGTTAGCTCCTACAATGAGCGGTTCTTC
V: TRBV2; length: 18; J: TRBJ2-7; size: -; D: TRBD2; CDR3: CASRRTSGRSSRSYEQYF; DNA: TGTGCCAGCAGAAGGACTAGCGGGAGGTCCTCCAGAAGTTACGAGCAGTACTTC
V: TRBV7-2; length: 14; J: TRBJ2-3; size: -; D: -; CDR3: CASSQTLATDTQYF; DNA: TGTGCCAGCAGCCAGACCCTAGCGACAGATACGCAGTATTTT
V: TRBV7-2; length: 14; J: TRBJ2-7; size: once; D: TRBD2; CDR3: CASRQWTSGSEQYF; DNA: TGTGCCAGCAGGCAATGGACTAGCGGGAGCGAGCAGTACTTC
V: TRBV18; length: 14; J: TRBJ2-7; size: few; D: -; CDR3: CASSPIDRSYEQYF; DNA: TGTGCCAGCTCACCCATTGACAGGTCCTACGAGCAGTACTTC
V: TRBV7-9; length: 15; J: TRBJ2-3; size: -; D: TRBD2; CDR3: CASSLEAGRSDTQYF; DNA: TGTGCCAGCAGCTTAGAAGCGGGACGGTCGGATACGCAGTATTTT
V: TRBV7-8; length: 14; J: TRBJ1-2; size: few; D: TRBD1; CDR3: CASSSQTGGYGYTF; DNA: TGTGCCAGCAGCTCTCAGACAGGGGGCTATGGCTACACCTTC
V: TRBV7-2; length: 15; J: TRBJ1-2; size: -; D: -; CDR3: CASSLAYQGSSGYTF; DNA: TGTGCCAGCAGCTTAGCTTACCAGGGATCTAGTGGCTACACCTTC
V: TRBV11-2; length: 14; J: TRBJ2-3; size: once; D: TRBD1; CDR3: CASSLGTGGDTQYF; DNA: TGTGCCAGCAGCTTAGGGACAGGGGGGGATACGCAGTATTTT
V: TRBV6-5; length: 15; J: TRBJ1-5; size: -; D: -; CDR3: CASRVRALGNQPQHF; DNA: TGTGCCAGCAGGGTGAGAGCGTTAGGTAATCAGCCCCAGCATTTT
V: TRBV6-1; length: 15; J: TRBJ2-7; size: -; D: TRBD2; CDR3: CASSEGLADSYEQYF; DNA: TGTGCCAGCAGTGAGGGACTAGCAGACTCCTACGAGCAGTACTTC
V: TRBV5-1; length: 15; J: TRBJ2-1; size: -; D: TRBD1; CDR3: CASSLQGSSYNEQFF; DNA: TGCGCCAGCAGCCTACAGGGGAGCTCCTACAATGAGCAGTTCTTC
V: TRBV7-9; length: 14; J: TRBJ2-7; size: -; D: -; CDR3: CSSSSGHSSYEQYF; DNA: TGTTCCAGCAGTTCGGGACACTCATCCTACGAGCAGTACTTC
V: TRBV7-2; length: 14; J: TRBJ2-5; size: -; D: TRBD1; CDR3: CASSLAGGRETQYF; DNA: TGTGCCAGCAGCTTAGCAGGGGGCAGGGAGACCCAGTACTTC
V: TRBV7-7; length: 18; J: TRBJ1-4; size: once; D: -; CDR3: CASSSPNKPERPNEKLFF; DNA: TGTGCTAGCAGCTCGCCAAACAAACCTGAGCGCCCTAATGAAAAACTGTTTTTT
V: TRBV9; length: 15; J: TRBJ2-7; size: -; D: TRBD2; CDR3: CASSTRLAGESEQYF; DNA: TGTGCCAGCAGCACCCGACTAGCGGGAGAAAGCGAGCAGTACTTC
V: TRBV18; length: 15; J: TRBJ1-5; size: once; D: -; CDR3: CASSPQGNRNQPQHF; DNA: TGTGCCAGCTCACCCCAGGGGAACCGAAATCAGCCCCAGCATTTT
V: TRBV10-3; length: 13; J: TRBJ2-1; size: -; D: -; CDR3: CAISPEWSDWRFF; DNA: TGTGCCATCAGCCCAGAGTGGTCGGACTGGAGGTTCTTC
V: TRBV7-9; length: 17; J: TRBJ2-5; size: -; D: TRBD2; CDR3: CASSLILAGGLLETQYF; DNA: TGTGCCAGCAGCTTAATCCTAGCGGGGGGGCTACTAGAGACCCAGTACTTC
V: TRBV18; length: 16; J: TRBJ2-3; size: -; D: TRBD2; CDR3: CASSPITSGSTDTQYF; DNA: TGTGCCAGCTCACCCATTACTAGCGGGAGCACAGATACGCAGTATTTT
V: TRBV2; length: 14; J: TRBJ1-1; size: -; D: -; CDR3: CASSEQGTNTEAFF; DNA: TGTGCCAGCAGTGAACAGGGGACGAACACTGAAGCTTTCTTT
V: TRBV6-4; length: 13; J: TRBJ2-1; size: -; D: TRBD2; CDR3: CASSALAGAEQFF; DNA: TGTGCCAGCAGTGCCCTAGCGGGAGCGGAGCAGTTCTTC
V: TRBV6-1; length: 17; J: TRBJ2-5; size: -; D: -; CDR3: CASSEMASSRYQETQYF; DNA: TGTGCCAGCAGTGAAATGGCGTCTAGCAGATACCAAGAGACCCAGTACTTC
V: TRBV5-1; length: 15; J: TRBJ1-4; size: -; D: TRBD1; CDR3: CASSSQTGSNEKLFF; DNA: TGCGCCAGCAGCTCCCAGACAGGGTCAAATGAAAAACTGTTTTTT
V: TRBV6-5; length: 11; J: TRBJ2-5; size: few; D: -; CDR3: CASSEGRTQYF; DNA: TGTGCCAGCAGTGAAGGGAGGACCCAGTACTTC
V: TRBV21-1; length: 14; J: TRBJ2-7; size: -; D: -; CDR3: CASSTRIGAYEQYF; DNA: TGTGCCAGCAGCACCCGAATCGGGGCCTACGAGCAGTACTTC
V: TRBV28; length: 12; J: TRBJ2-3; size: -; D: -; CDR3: CASETSTDTQYF; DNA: TGTGCCAGCGAGACTAGCACAGATACGCAGTATTTT
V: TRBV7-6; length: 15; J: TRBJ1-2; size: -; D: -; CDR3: CASSSALGEVNGYTF; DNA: TGTGCCAGCAGCTCAGCACTTGGGGAGGTGAATGGCTACACCTTC
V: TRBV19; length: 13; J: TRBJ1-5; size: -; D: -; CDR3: CASRRGRNQPQHF; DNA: TGTGCCAGTAGGCGGGGTCGCAATCAGCCCCAGCATTTT
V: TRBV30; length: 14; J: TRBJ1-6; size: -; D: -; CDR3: CAWSVDSTNSPLHF; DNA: TGTGCCTGGAGTGTAGACAGCACAAATTCACCCCTCCACTTT
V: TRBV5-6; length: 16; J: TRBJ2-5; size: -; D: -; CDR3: CASSPSPSLYQETQYF; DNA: TGTGCCAGCAGCCCGAGCCCTAGTCTGTACCAAGAGACCCAGTACTTC
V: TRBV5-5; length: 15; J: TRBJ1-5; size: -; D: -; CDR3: CASSLSPGPGKPQHF; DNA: TGTGCCAGCAGCTTGTCCCCAGGCCCCGGGAAGCCCCAGCATTTT
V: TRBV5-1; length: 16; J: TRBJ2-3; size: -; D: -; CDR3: CASSLYGGRKTDTQYF; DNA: TGCGCCAGCAGCTTATACGGGGGACGGAAAACAGATACGCAGTATTTT
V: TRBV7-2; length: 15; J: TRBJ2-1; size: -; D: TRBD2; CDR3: CASSLGAGGSGEQFF; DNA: TGTGCCAGCAGCTTAGGAGCGGGGGGGTCCGGGGAGCAGTTCTTC
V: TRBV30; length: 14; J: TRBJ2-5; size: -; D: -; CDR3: CAWSTDGGGETQYF; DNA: TGTGCCTGGAGTACGGACGGTGGAGGGGAGACCCAGTACTTC
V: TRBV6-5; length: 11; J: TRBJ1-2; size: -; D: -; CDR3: CASRLGYGYTF; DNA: TGTGCCAGCAGACTCGGCTATGGCTACACCTTC